Presented here are 5 T cell receptor beta chains from one specimen sequenced in a study of T cells in Graves' hyperthyroidism and ophthalmopathy. The CDR3 regions of TCR beta were amplified from RNA transcripts. RT-PCR in the first round (using the HTBI primer set) targeted the TCR CDR3. MiXCR was run by TCRdb on the multiplex PCR reads, yielding one entry per CDR3 protein. The profile shows approximately 740,000 distinct CDR3 sequences, around 15% of them singletons. The source material was blood. The source is a woman under 30 with Graves' hyperthyroidism.

V gene TRBV7-8 combines with J gene TRBJ2-3; 7 bases fit TRBD1. This CDR3 comprises 15 residues. Per the germline V gene, CDR1 is SGHVS and CDR2 is FQNEAQ. V dropped 5 bases and J dropped 1; count of bases not matched to a gene: 6. CDR3 bases: TGTGCCAGCAGCACCAGGGGGTCGGGCACAGATACGCAGTATTTT. This translates into CASSTRGSGTDTQYF.

A few counts support this clonotype. The rearrangement joins TRBV20-1 to TRBJ1-5; D unclear. Germline V lookup: CDR1 DFQATT, CDR2 SNEGSKA (reference sequence). This CDR3 region has 13 residues. V lost 6 bases and J 7 bases, leaving 16 bases between the germline ends. The CDR3 bases are TGCAGTGCCTCGCCCCCCTTCCCCCAGCCCCAGCATTTT. Amino acids: CSASPPFPQPQHF.

This clonotype has a handful of counts. The chain recombines TRBV27 with TRBJ2-5; 9 bases match TRBD2. Per germline, CDR1 MNHEY and CDR2 SMNVEV (reference sequence). V shed 4 bases and J 3 bases; nucleotides not matched to a gene: 12. The CDR3 sequence is 17 residues long. The CDR3: CASSSGPFIAGEETQYF. The CDR3 DNA reads TGTGCCAGCAGTTCGGGGCCCTTTATAGCGGGGGAAGAGACCCAGTACTTC.

Only a few counts were recorded for this clonotype. The rearrangement joins TRBV2 to TRBJ2-7, with TRBD1 identical over 10 bases. Germline-derived CDR1 and CDR2 are SNHLY and FYNNEI. This CDR3 region has 15 residues. V shed 4 bases, J shed 6 bases, and the junction held 9 bases outside the gene matches. Here the CDR3 reads CASSGTGQGNVEQYF. In DNA, the CDR3 is TGTGCCAGCAGTGGGACGGGACAGGGGAATGTCGAGCAGTACTTC.

The table lists this clonotype with a few counts. This chain uses TRBV7-8 with TRBJ2-1, with 9 bases lining up with TRBD1. The germline gives CDR1 SGHVS, CDR2 FQNEAQ. CDR3 size: 14 residues. Losses at the gene ends were 8 bases for V and 2 bases for J; bases not matched to a gene: 4. CDR3 nucleotide sequence: TGTGCCAGCGAACGGGACAGGGCCTACAATGAGCAGTTCTTC. Amino acids: CASERDRAYNEQFF.